This T cell receptor (beta chain) emerged from a study of OX40 agonist ivuxolimab in advanced cancers. Looking at the study overall: There were three patients with partial responses, one having hepatocellular carcinoma and two cutaneous melanoma.

TCRdb's table, derived via immunoSEQ multiplex PCR, lists solely in-frame clones and lacks some. The table has around 79,000 clones, more than 75% seen once. With autoimmune disease history or systemic immunosuppression, patients were excluded. Points from the study as a whole: Both blood CD4+ and CD8+ T cells showed clonal growth by week 6 at 0.1 to 3.0 mg/kg.

The V and J ends lost 0 bases and 9 bases respectively, with 8 bases between them. This CDR3 spans 12 amino acids. CDR1 is SNHLY and CDR2 is FYNNEI in the germline V gene. A word on this clone: What it binds is not known.

The sequence came from an adult with an advanced solid tumor such as melanoma, head and neck, liver or kidney cancer. This sample comprised CD4+ or CD8+ T cells sorted from blood, obtained in a trial of the OX40 agonist ivuxolimab. The chain combines TRBV2 with TRBJ2-5; D gene unclear. The CDR3 region is CASSEALYAQYF. The CDR3 DNA follows: TGTGCCAGCAGTGAAGCGCTGTATGCCCAGTACTTC.